These 29 T cell receptor beta chains share one sample of origin, sequenced in a study of cytomegalovirus exposure and HLA in healthy donors. The PCR ran on 60 Vbeta and 13 Jbeta primers. Assay used: immunoSEQ multiplex PCR; TCRdb lists only in-frame clones, some missing. The data contain roughly 180,000 clones, about 81% of them seen just once; the ten biggest clones take up less than 2%. The sample taken for sequencing was PBMCs. Receptor source: a man aged 40-49 years in good health and CMV-seronegative.

The table lists this clone with a count of one. The CDR3 reads CASSHTGGTGELFF. In DNA, the CDR3 is TGCGCCAGCAGCCACACAGGGGGCACCGGGGAGCTGTTTTTT. This rearrangement joins TRBV4-3 to TRBJ2-2; 8 nucleotides align to TRBD1. Germline values: CDR1 LGHNA, CDR2 YSLEER. This CDR3 has 14 amino acids. J lost 4 bases, V lost 3 bases, and 1 base had no gene match.

The rearrangement joins TRBV30 to TRBJ2-2; 7 bases agree with TRBD1. V lost 5 bases to trimming and J lost 7 bases; unmatched junction nucleotides: 7. CDR3 length equals 13 residues. Germline CDR1 is GTSNPN and CDR2 is SVGIG (reference sequence). Written as DNA, the CDR3 is TGTGCCTGGTCCCCACAGGGGTTCGGGGAGCTGTTTTTT. Residues: CAWSPQGFGELFF.

This clone has a handful of counts. The rearrangement links TRBV10-3 to TRBJ2-7; TRBD1 agrees at 8 bases. This CDR3 comprises 14 residues. Germline trimming cut 3 bases from V and 3 bases from J; bases unmatched to any gene: 4. CDR1 is ENHRY, CDR2 SYGVKD, per germline. CDR3 sequence reads: CAISESDRGYEQYF. Here the CDR3 DNA reads TGTGCCATCAGTGAAAGTGACAGGGGCTACGAGCAGTACTTC.

The genes are TRBV6-5 and TRBJ2-1; 7 bases align to TRBD1. This CDR3 comprises 12 residues. Germline V CDR1 and CDR2: MNHEY, SVGAGI. V was pared by 9 bases and J by 9 bases, with 8 bases of the junction left unmatched. CDR3 nucleotides: TGTGCCAGTACAGGGGAAGGGGGTGAGCAGTTCTTC. Translating it yields CASTGEGGEQFF.

V usage is TRBV30 and J usage is TRBJ2-2; 8 bases map to TRBD1. Per the germline V gene, CDR1 is GTSNPN and CDR2 is SVGIG (reference sequence). The CDR3 contains 15 residues. V lost 3 bases to trimming and J lost 7 bases; unmatched junction nucleotides: 10. Here the CDR3 DNA reads TGTGCCTGGAGGCATTCCAGGGGGCGTAGCGGGGAGCTGTTTTTT. This gives the protein CAWRHSRGRSGELFF.

The V and J genes are TRBV30 and TRBJ1-4; D remains ambiguous. The CDR3 has 11 amino acids. Deletions cut 8 bases from V and 3 bases from J, with 7 bases between. Germline CDR1 reads GTSNPN; CDR2 reads SVGIG (reference sequence). The CDR3 region has the DNA TGTGCCGCGGACTCTAATGAAAAACTGTTTTTT. This translates into CAADSNEKLFF.

V gene TRBV28 combines with J gene TRBJ2-7; no clear D gene. The CDR3 totals 12 residues. Per germline, CDR1 MDHEN and CDR2 SYDVKM. V was shortened by 2 bases and J by 7 bases, with 9 bases between the two germline ends. CDR3 residues: CASSLNFDEQYF. As DNA, the CDR3 is TGTGCCAGCAGTTTAAACTTCGATGAGCAGTACTTC.

Here the CDR3 DNA reads TGTGCCAGCAGCTTAAGGCAGGGGGCGCGGACCCAGTACTTC. Protein product: CASSLRQGARTQYF. The chain links TRBV7-2 to TRBJ2-5; 8 bases are a match to TRBD1. The CDR3 has 14 residues. Germline V gene sequence: CDR1 SGHTA, CDR2 FQGNSA. Trimming took 2 bases from V and 7 from J; bases not matched to a gene: 6.

The genes are TRBV10-3 and TRBJ2-5; 8 bases map to TRBD1. V lost 3 bases to trimming and J lost 5 bases; unmatched junction nucleotides: 2. The V gene's germline CDR1 is ENHRY and CDR2 SYGVKD. The CDR3 is 13 amino acids. The CDR3 coding sequence is TGTGCCATCAGTGACACAGGGGGGGAGACCCAGTACTTC. It is translated as CAISDTGGETQYF.

This clone was seen only once. The chain has TRBV19 and TRBJ2-7; 7 nucleotides match TRBD1. J gave up 2 bases and V 6 bases, and 10 bases lay outside the gene matches. Per germline, CDR1 LNHDA and CDR2 SQIVND (reference sequence). This CDR3 has 15 amino acids. The CDR3 region is CASSRRRDRAYEQYF. In DNA form, the CDR3 reads TGTGCCAGTAGCCGGCGCCGGGACAGAGCCTACGAGCAGTACTTC.

The genes are TRBV9 and TRBJ2-7; D is possibly TRBD2 (7 bases). Germline V gene lookup returns CDR1 SGDLS and CDR2 YYNGEE. V was clipped by 0 bases and J by 0 bases, with 13 bases between them. The CDR3 length is 16 residues. The CDR3 bases are TGTGCCAGCAGCGTAGATGGAGGGGGGGCCTCCTACGAGCAGTACTTC. Translating gives CASSVDGGGASYEQYF.

This clone has more than one count but fewer than ten. CDR3 nucleotides: TGTGCCAGCAGTTTACCCGGGACAGGGGGTTACGAGCAGTACTTC. The encoded protein is CASSLPGTGGYEQYF. This chain links TRBV28 with TRBJ2-7; 11 bases line up with TRBD1. Per germline, CDR1 MDHEN and CDR2 SYDVKM. This CDR3 has 15 amino acids. V trimming: 2 bases; J trimming: 4 bases; junction bases outside the gene matches: 4.

This sequence joins TRBV28 and TRBJ2-1; D is possibly TRBD1 (5 bases). Trimming took off 3 bases at V and 8 bases at J, with 17 bases between the two ends. Germline V gene lookup returns CDR1 MDHEN and CDR2 SYDVKM. The length of the CDR3 is 15 residues. The CDR3 nucleotides read TGTGCCAGCAGTTTTATTAAGGCAGGGCAGTATGAGCAGTTCTTC. It specifies CASSFIKAGQYEQFF.

The chain links TRBV6-1 to TRBJ2-5; possibly TRBD1 for D (5 bases). The CDR3 is made up of 12 amino acids. Germline values: CDR1 MNHNS, CDR2 SASEGT. V lost 2 bases, J lost 13 bases, and 14 bases lay in between. The CDR3 nucleotides are TGTGCCAGCAGTGAATTCTTCAGGGCACGGTACTTC. Its protein is CASSEFFRARYF.

The genes are TRBV4-3 and TRBJ1-1; TRBD1 matches 7 bases. Germline lookup yields CDR1 LGHNA and CDR2 YSLEER. There are 14 residues in the CDR3. Trimming at V came to 2 bases and at J to 2 bases, leaving 2 bases not matched to a gene. As DNA, the CDR3 is TGCGCCAGCAGCCAAAGACAGGGTAACACTGAAGCTTTCTTT. As protein: CASSQRQGNTEAFF.

The rearrangement links TRBV6-6 to TRBJ2-7; 7 positions agree with TRBD1. J was trimmed by 4 bases and V by 8 bases; bases with no gene match: 11. This CDR3 has 14 amino acids. Germline CDR1 and CDR2: MNHNY and SVGAGI (reference sequence). The CDR3 DNA follows: TGTGCCAGCCTTCGACAGGGACCCCTTTACGAGCAGTACTTC. Its protein product is CASLRQGPLYEQYF.

The chain has TRBV27 and TRBJ1-1, with unresolved D. The length of the CDR3 is 13 residues. CDR1 and CDR2 from the germline V gene are MNHEY and SMNVEV (reference sequence). Deletions cut 4 bases from V and 4 bases from J, with 10 bases between. The CDR3 region has the DNA TGTGCCAGCAGTTCGGGTCCGGGCACTGAAGCTTTCTTT. Its protein is CASSSGPGTEAFF.

The genes are TRBV5-1 and TRBJ2-1; perhaps TRBD1 as D (5 bases). Germline assignment: CDR1 SGHRS and CDR2 YFSETQ. The CDR3 length is 16 residues. V was clipped by 5 bases and J by 4 bases, with 19 bases between them. DNA for the CDR3: TGCGCCAGCAGACTGGCAGTGACAGAGACATACAATGAGCAGTTCTTC. Translating it yields CASRLAVTETYNEQFF.

The chain's CDR3 is CASSLDRGRTEAFF. CDR3 nucleotides: TGTGCCAGCAGCTTGGACCGCGGGAGGACTGAAGCTTTCTTT. J is TRBJ1-1 and V is TRBV5-6; D ambiguous. CDR3 size: 14 residues. The V end was cut by 0 bases, the J end by 5 bases, with 11 bases between. Germline V gives CDR1 SGHDT, CDR2 YYEEEE.

The chain uses TRBV11-2 and TRBJ2-7; tentatively, D is TRBD1 (7 bases). The V gene lost 5 bases and the J gene lost 0 bases, with 11 bases spanning the gap. There are 14 residues in the CDR3. Germline values: CDR1 SGHAT, CDR2 FQNNGV. The CDR3 DNA is TGTGCCAGCAGCCCAGGGGGGAGCTCCTACGAGCAGTACTTC. Amino acid sequence: CASSPGGSSYEQYF.

This rearrangement joins TRBV13 to TRBJ2-1; D uncertain. The germline CDR1 and CDR2 sequences are PRHDT and FYEKMQ (reference sequence). V dropped 7 bases and J dropped 2 bases, with 9 bases sitting between them. This CDR3 comprises 13 residues. The DNA for the CDR3 is TGTGCCAGCACCCCCTCGGCCTACAATGAGCAGTTCTTC. It specifies CASTPSAYNEQFF.

The CDR3 reads CASSGGATNEKLFF. The CDR3, as DNA: TGTGCCAGCAGTGGCGGTGCAACTAATGAAAAACTGTTTTTT. The rearrangement joins TRBV2 to TRBJ1-4; D gene unclear. Trimming stripped 4 bases from V and 0 bases from J, with 6 bases between. CDR1 and CDR2 from the germline V gene are SNHLY and FYNNEI. The CDR3 loop spans 14 amino acids. The full variable domain, in which reference TRBV2 and TRBJ1-4 provide the parts outside the CDR3, is EPEVTQTPSHQVTQMGQEVILRCVPISNHLYFYWYRQILGQKVEFLVSFYNNEISEKSEIFDDQFSVERPDGSNFTLKIRSTKLEDSAMYFCASSGGATNEKLFFGSGTQLSVL.

This clone appeared a few times. The V gene is TRBV28, the J gene TRBJ2-3; 9 bases agree with TRBD2. J gave up 5 bases and V 7 bases, and 10 bases lay outside the gene matches. The CDR3 runs to 15 residues. Germline lookup yields CDR1 MDHEN and CDR2 SYDVKM. CDR3 in amino acids: CASTISGSRRDTQYF. For the CDR3, the DNA is TGTGCCAGCACGATTAGCGGGAGCAGGAGAGATACGCAGTATTTT.

This clone was seen only once. The chain is built from TRBV29-1 and TRBJ1-2; maybe TRBD1 (6 bases). Trimming left V 6 bases short and J 8 bases short, with 16 bases between. The CDR3 runs 12 residues. Per germline, CDR1 SQVTM and CDR2 ANQGSEA. CDR3 sequence (DNA): TGCAGCGTCGCCCCAGGGGCTGCCGGCTACACCTTC. Translated: CSVAPGAAGYTF.

This clone showed up just once. The V call is TRBV6-9, the J call TRBJ1-2; D is perhaps TRBD1 (6 bases). The CDR3 is 15 amino acids. Per the germline V gene, CDR1 is MNHGY and CDR2 is SVAAGI. Trimming removed 2 bases at V and 1 base at J, with 11 bases between. CDR3 nucleotides: TGTGCCAGCAGTTATCGCCGGACAGATAACTATGGCTACACCTTC. Its translation is CASSYRRTDNYGYTF.

The V call is TRBV7-3, the J call TRBJ2-3; 11 bases are a match to TRBD2. J was trimmed by 5 bases and V by 0 bases; bases with no gene match: 7. The CDR3 spans 17 residues. Germline CDR1 is SGHTA and CDR2 is FQGTGA. The CDR3, as DNA: TGTGCCAGCAGCTTAACGTTAGCGGGGGGGCCGGGAGATACGCAGTATTTT. It yields the protein CASSLTLAGGPGDTQYF. The full variable domain, rest sourced from reference TRBV7-3 and TRBJ2-3, is GAGVSQTPSNKVTEKGKYVELRCDPISGHTALYWYRQSLGQGPEFLIYFQGTGAADDSGLPNDRFFAVRPEGSVSTLKIQRTERGDSAVYLCASSLTLAGGPGDTQYFGPGTRLTVL.

The chain links TRBV5-6 to TRBJ1-4; no reliable D call. Trimming removed 0 bases at V and 8 bases at J, with 5 bases between. The CDR3 length is 12 residues. Germline assignment: CDR1 SGHDT and CDR2 YYEEEE. CDR3 loop: CASSLGSEKLFF. The CDR3, as DNA: TGTGCCAGCAGCTTGGGGAGCGAAAAACTGTTTTTT.

This rearrangement joins TRBV6-5 to TRBJ2-2; 8 bases align to TRBD1. The germline V gene encodes CDR1 MNHEY and CDR2 SVGAGI. V trimming: 2 bases; J trimming: 6 bases; junction bases outside the gene matches: 5. The CDR3 is 15 residues long. CDR3 sequence (DNA): TGTGCCAGCAGTTACGAAAACAGGGGGTCCGGGGAGCTGTTTTTT. Amino acid sequence: CASSYENRGSGELFF.

J is TRBJ1-1 and V is TRBV19, with 9 bases aligning to TRBD1. CDR1 LNHDA and CDR2 SQIVND come from the germline V gene (reference sequence). After removal of 4 bases from V and 3 bases from J, the junction contained 9 bases not matched to a gene. This CDR3 is built from 16 residues. The CDR3 spells CASSTLDRGSHTEAFF. CDR3 sequence (DNA): TGTGCCAGTAGTACCCTCGACAGGGGGTCTCACACTGAAGCTTTCTTT.